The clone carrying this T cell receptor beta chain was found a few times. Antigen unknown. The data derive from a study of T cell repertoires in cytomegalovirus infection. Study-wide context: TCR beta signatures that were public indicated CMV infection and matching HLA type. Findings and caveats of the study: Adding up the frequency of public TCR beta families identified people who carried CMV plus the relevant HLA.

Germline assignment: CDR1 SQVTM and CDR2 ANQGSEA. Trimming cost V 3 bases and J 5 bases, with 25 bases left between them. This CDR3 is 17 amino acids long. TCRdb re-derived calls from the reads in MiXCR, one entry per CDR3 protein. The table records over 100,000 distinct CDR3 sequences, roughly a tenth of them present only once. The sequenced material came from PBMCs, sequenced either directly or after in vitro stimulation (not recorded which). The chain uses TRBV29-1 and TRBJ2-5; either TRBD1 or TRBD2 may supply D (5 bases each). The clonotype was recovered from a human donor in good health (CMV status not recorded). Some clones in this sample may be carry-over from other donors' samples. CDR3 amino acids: CSVDVAAGTHIGETQYF. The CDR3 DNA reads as TGCAGCGTTGATGTCGCCGCAGGGACCCACATAGGGGAGACCCAGTACTTC.